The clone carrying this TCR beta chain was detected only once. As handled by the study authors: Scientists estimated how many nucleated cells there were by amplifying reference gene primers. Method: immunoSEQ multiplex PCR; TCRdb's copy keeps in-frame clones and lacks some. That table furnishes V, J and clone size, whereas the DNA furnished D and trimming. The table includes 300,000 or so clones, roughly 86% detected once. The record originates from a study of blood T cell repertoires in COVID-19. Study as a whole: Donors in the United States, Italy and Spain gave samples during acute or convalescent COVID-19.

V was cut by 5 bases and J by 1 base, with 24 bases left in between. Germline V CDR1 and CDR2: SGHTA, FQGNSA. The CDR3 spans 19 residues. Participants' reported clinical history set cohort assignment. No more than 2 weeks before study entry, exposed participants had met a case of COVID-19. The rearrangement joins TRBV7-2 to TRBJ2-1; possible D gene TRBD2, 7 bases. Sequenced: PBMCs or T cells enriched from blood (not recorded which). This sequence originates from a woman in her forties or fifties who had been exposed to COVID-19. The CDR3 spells CASSPRGGGDYGSYNEQFF. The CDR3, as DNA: TGTGCCAGCAGCCCCCGAGGGGGAGGGGACTATGGGTCCTACAATGAGCAGTTCTTC.